The T cell receptor beta chain described here comes from a study of cytomegalovirus exposure and HLA in healthy donors. The study ran its PCR with 60 Vbeta and 13 Jbeta primers. Profiled with immunoSEQ multiplex PCR; TCRdb holds only in-frame clones, not every one. The sample holds 150,000 to 180,000 clones, more than 75% seen once. Study observations and caveats: Some V segments (TRBV6-2 and TRBV6-3 among them) were excluded as indistinguishable. As was reported, the HLA-A and HLA-B alleles of most subjects were accurately predicted from TCR beta sequences. Fewer N-insertions (relative to the roughly 720-donor mean) were reportedly seen in an Asian-associated ancestry cluster in a later analysis. Usually a TCR sequence was rare, but some public TCRs were found in many donors.

A note on this clone: The antigen remains unidentified.

The CDR3 covers 15 residues. Per the germline V gene, CDR1 is SGHDT and CDR2 is YYEEEE. Deletions cut 4 bases from V and 4 bases from J, with 17 bases between. The V call is TRBV5-6, the J call TRBJ1-2, with TRBD1 as a possible D gene (6 bases). The receptor's source is a woman in her thirties or forties in good health and CMV-seropositive. Sequenced material: PBMCs. Here the CDR3 DNA reads TGTGCCAGCAGCCCCATTAACAGGGATACCTATGGCTACACCTTC. Translation: CASSPINRDTYGYTF.